What follows are 9 T cell receptor beta chains derived from one specimen sequenced in a study of T cells in Graves' hyperthyroidism and ophthalmopathy. Amplified TCR beta CDR3 regions came from RNA transcripts. TCR CDR3 regions were first amplified by RT-PCR with HTBI primers. TCRdb re-called the multiplex PCR reads through MiXCR, storing one row per CDR3 protein. The sample holds more than 300,000 distinct CDR3 sequences, under 20% seen once. Sample: blood. The receptors shown here come from a man aged 18-30 years with Graves' ophthalmopathy.

This clonotype occurred many times. The rearrangement links TRBV3-1 to TRBJ2-3, with 7 bases matching TRBD1. From germline, CDR1 is LGHDT and CDR2 YNNKEL (reference sequence). J gave up 2 bases and V 2 bases, and 7 bases lay outside the gene matches. This CDR3 is built from 16 residues. CDR3 amino acids: CASSQITGANTDTQYF. CDR3 nucleotide sequence: TGTGCCAGCAGCCAAATCACAGGGGCGAACACAGATACGCAGTATTTT.

This clonotype was detected only a few times. The chain links TRBV7-3 to TRBJ2-1, with 11 bases aligning to TRBD2. The germline V gene encodes CDR1 SGHTA and CDR2 FQGTGA. V lost 8 bases to trimming and J lost 4 bases; unmatched junction nucleotides: 10. This CDR3 spans 16 amino acids. As DNA, the CDR3 is TGTGCCAGCGCTCCCGGGACTAGCGGACTTTACAATGAGCAGTTCTTC. Translated, it gives CASAPGTSGLYNEQFF.

This clonotype came up many times. V usage is TRBV27 and J usage is TRBJ2-3; 9 nucleotides align to TRBD2. V was pared by 5 bases and J by 2 bases, with 11 bases of the junction left unmatched. This CDR3 spans 17 amino acids. Germline V CDR1 and CDR2: MNHEY, SMNVEV (reference sequence). The chain's CDR3 is CASSALTSGFFTDTQYF. For the CDR3, the DNA is TGTGCCAGCAGTGCCCTGACTAGCGGATTCTTCACAGATACGCAGTATTTT.

The chain uses TRBV25-1 and TRBJ2-2, with TRBD1 identical over 8 bases. This CDR3 is built from 15 residues. J lost 5 bases, V lost 5 bases, and 7 bases had no gene match. Looked up from germline, CDR1 is MGHDK and CDR2 is SYGVNS. The CDR3 protein is CASSFQGAKTGELFF. CDR3 nucleotides: TGTGCCAGCAGTTTCCAGGGGGCTAAAACCGGGGAGCTGTTTTTT.

In its sample, this clonotype was seen many times. This chain links TRBV2 with TRBJ2-7, with D tentatively TRBD2 (5 bases). The CDR3 totals 17 residues. The V end lost 3 bases, the J end lost 3 bases, and 21 bases lay between the germline ends. In germline, CDR1 is SNHLY, CDR2 FYNNEI. CDR3 amino acids: CASSDPGRLSGNYEQYF. Written as DNA, the CDR3 is TGTGCCAGCAGTGATCCTGGGAGATTGTCTGGCAACTACGAGCAGTACTTC. Complete variable domain (other parts from reference TRBV2 and TRBJ2-7): EPEVTQTPSHQVTQMGQEVILRCVPISNHLYFYWYRQILGQKVEFLVSFYNNEISEKSEIFDDQFSVERPDGSNFTLKIRSTKLEDSAMYFCASSDPGRLSGNYEQYFGPGTRLTVT.

Only a few counts were recorded for this clonotype. The chain uses TRBV20-1 and TRBJ2-1; the D gene is possibly TRBD1 (6 bases). With 2 bases removed from V and 8 bases from J, the gap between germline ends came to 13 bases. The CDR3 spans 13 residues. Germline CDR1 and CDR2: DFQATT and SNEGSKA (reference sequence). The CDR3 coding sequence is TGCAGTGCTAGATGGGACATTGACTATGAGCAGTTCTTC. Its protein is CSARWDIDYEQFF.

The chain carries TRBV2 and TRBJ2-3; D is ambiguous. Germline V gene lookup returns CDR1 SNHLY and CDR2 FYNNEI. The CDR3 loop spans 16 amino acids. V was trimmed by 7 bases and J by 2 bases, leaving 19 bases between them. CDR3 DNA sequence: TGTGCCAGCATGGGGATGGGCTTTTCAACCACAGATACGCAGTATTTT. This sequence encodes CASMGMGFSTTDTQYF.

This clonotype has ten or more counts. The chain combines TRBV6-4 with TRBJ2-2; a possible D gene is TRBD2 (5 bases). The length of the CDR3 is 13 residues. V lost 3 bases to trimming and J lost 5 bases, with 7 bases between them. Germline lookup yields CDR1 MRHNA and CDR2 SNTAGT. CDR3 DNA: TGTGCCAGCAGTGAACGGGAAACCGGGGAGCTGTTTTTT. Translating it yields CASSERETGELFF.

This clonotype was seen more than once but under ten times. The V and J genes are TRBV19 and TRBJ1-5; TRBD1 is a possible D gene (6 bases). This CDR3 comprises 17 residues. Trimming removed 4 bases at V and 7 bases at J, with 23 bases between. Germline CDR1 reads LNHDA; CDR2 reads SQIVND (reference sequence). The CDR3 protein is CASSTGGTKLNGQPQHF. As DNA, the CDR3 is TGTGCCAGTAGTACTGGAGGGACAAAACTCAATGGGCAGCCCCAGCATTTT.